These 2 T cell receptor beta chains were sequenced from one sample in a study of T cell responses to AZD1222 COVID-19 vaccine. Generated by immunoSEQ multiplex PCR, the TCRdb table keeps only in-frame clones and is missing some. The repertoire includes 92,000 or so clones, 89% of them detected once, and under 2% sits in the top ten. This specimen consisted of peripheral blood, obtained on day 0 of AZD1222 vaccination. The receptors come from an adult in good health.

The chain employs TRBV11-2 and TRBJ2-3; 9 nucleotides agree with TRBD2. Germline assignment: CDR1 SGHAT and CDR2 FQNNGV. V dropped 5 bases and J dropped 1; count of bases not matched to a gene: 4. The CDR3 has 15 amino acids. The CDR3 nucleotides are TGTGCCAGCAGCCAAATAGCGGGGGGCACAGATACGCAGTATTTT. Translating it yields CASSQIAGGTDTQYF.

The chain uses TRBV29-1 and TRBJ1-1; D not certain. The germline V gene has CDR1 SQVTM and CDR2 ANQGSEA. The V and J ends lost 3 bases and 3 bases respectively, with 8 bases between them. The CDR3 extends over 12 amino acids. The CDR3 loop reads CSVEHGYTEAFF. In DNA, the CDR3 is TGCAGCGTTGAGCATGGATACACTGAAGCTTTCTTT.